What follows is one T cell receptor beta chain and its context. Only CD45RO-negative cells positively selected for CCR7 counted as naive CD8 cells, so terminally differentiated effector memory CD45RA+ cells were excluded. This CDR3 contains 14 residues. The germline gives CDR1 PRHDT, CDR2 FYEKMQ (reference sequence). Trimming cost V 5 bases and J 5 bases, with 10 bases left between them. This sample is drawn from a study of shared clonotypes between healthy human individuals. Using immunoSEQ multiplex PCR, the repertoire was profiled, and TCRdb retains in-frame clones only, with some absent. Counted here are millions of clones, roughly 94% occurring once; the ten biggest clones make up about 1.1%.

The chain has TRBV13 and TRBJ1-6, with D unclear. The sample taken for sequencing was naive CD8+ T cells sorted from blood. This clonotype was obtained from a man younger than 35 in good health. The CDR3 is CASSPRGDNSPLHF. The CDR3 DNA is TGTGCCAGCAGCCCCCGCGGGGATAATTCACCCCTCCACTTT.